Below are 27 T cell receptor beta chains sequenced from a single sample in a study of cytomegalovirus exposure and HLA in healthy donors. This PCR relied on a set of 60 Vbeta primers and 13 Jbeta primers. Measured with immunoSEQ multiplex PCR; TCRdb has only the in-frame clones, and not every one. The data show more than 110,000 clones, with roughly three quarters seen just once and roughly 4.7% held by the top ten. Sequencing was carried out using PBMCs. The receptors originated from a male donor in good health and CMV-seronegative.

The V call is TRBV4-1, the J call TRBJ2-7; weak D call: TRBD1 (5 bases). V was shortened by 4 bases and J by 1 base, with 14 bases between the two germline ends. Germline V gene sequence: CDR1 MGHRA, CDR2 YSYEKL. There are 15 residues in the CDR3. The CDR3 here is CASSPRPDSSYEQYF. In DNA form, the CDR3 reads TGCGCCAGCAGCCCCCGACCTGACAGTTCCTACGAGCAGTACTTC.

The gene calls are TRBV7-6 and TRBJ1-6; 8 bases line up with TRBD1. The germline V gene has CDR1 SGHVS and CDR2 FNYEAQ. The V segment lost 3 bases and the J segment 7 bases; nucleotides outside the gene matches: 11. The CDR3 totals 17 residues. The CDR3 is CASSFLDRVTVNSPLHF. CDR3 nucleotides: TGTGCCAGCAGCTTCTTGGACAGGGTAACCGTAAATTCACCCCTCCACTTT.

The chain recombines TRBV10-2 with TRBJ1-6; 7 bases line up with TRBD1. With V trimmed by 6 bases and J by 6 bases, 5 bases remained unmatched. This CDR3 is built from 14 residues. Per the germline V gene, CDR1 is WSHSY and CDR2 is SAAADI. In DNA, the CDR3 is TGCGCCAGCAGCCTGGACAGGAGTAATTCACCCCTCCACTTT. Encoded protein: CASSLDRSNSPLHF.

V and J are TRBV5-1 and TRBJ2-7; 9 bases match TRBD1. The CDR3 has 14 amino acids. V gave up 3 bases and J gave up 6 bases; unmatched junction bases: 7. Germline V gene data show CDR1 as SGHRS and CDR2 as YFSETQ. The CDR3 protein is CASSWGQGIGEQYF. The CDR3 coding sequence is TGCGCCAGCAGCTGGGGACAGGGAATTGGCGAGCAGTACTTC.

The rearrangement links TRBV5-1 to TRBJ2-3; 8 nucleotides match TRBD2. The CDR3 covers 16 residues. V shed 4 bases, J shed 2 bases, and the junction held 9 bases outside the gene matches. Per germline, CDR1 SGHRS and CDR2 YFSETQ. CDR3 bases: TGCGCCAGCAGCGGGAAAACTAGCGGTTACACAGATACGCAGTATTTT. This codes for CASSGKTSGYTDTQYF.

This clone was recorded only once. The gene calls are TRBV9 and TRBJ1-1; D is perhaps TRBD1 (5 bases). V was clipped by 3 bases and J by 7 bases, with 16 bases between them. This CDR3 contains 14 residues. Germline V lookup: CDR1 SGDLS, CDR2 YYNGEE. Here the CDR3 reads CASSASTERNEAFF. CDR3 sequence (DNA): TGTGCCAGCAGCGCCTCGACAGAAAGAAATGAAGCTTTCTTT.

The V call is TRBV7-9, the J call TRBJ1-6, with D unclear. The CDR3 extends over 13 amino acids. In germline, CDR1 is SEHNR, CDR2 FQNEAQ (reference sequence). V lost 1 base and J lost 8, with 6 bases in between. The CDR3 protein is CASSLDGDSPLHF. DNA of the CDR3: TGTGCCAGCAGCTTAGATGGAGATTCACCCCTCCACTTT. Variable domain in full (rest from reference TRBV7-9 and TRBJ1-6): DTGVSQNPRHKITKRGQNVTFRCDPISEHNRLYWYRQTLGQGPEFLTYFQNEAQLEKSRLLSDRFSAERPKGSFSTLEIQRTEQGDSAMYLCASSLDGDSPLHFGNGTRLTVT.

This clone has more than one count but fewer than ten. This CDR3 reads CASSVLGLAGGLSDTQYF. In nucleotides, the CDR3 is TGTGCCAGCAGCGTTTTGGGACTAGCGGGGGGGCTGTCAGATACGCAGTATTTT. This chain uses TRBV9 with TRBJ2-3; 16 nucleotides align to TRBD2. CDR3 length: 18 amino acids. After removal of 2 bases from V and 4 bases from J, the junction contained 7 bases not matched to a gene. Germline-derived CDR1 and CDR2 are SGDLS and YYNGEE.

The V gene is TRBV7-8, the J gene TRBJ1-3; 7 bases are shared with TRBD1. CDR1 is SGHVS and CDR2 is FQNEAQ in the germline V gene. The CDR3 has 17 residues. V lost 0 bases, J lost 4 bases, and 9 bases stayed unmatched. CDR3 bases: TGTGCCAGCAGCTTAGCCGTCTATCGGACAGGAGGAAACACCATATATTTT. This sequence encodes CASSLAVYRTGGNTIYF.

The table lists this clone with a few counts. J is TRBJ2-7 and V is TRBV6-6, with no clear D. The V end was cut by 5 bases, the J end by 0 bases, with 8 bases between. The CDR3 totals 13 residues. The germline V gene encodes CDR1 MNHNY and CDR2 SVGAGI (reference sequence). This CDR3 is CASSTTGSYEQYF. In DNA form, the CDR3 reads TGTGCCAGCAGTACGACGGGCTCCTACGAGCAGTACTTC.

In nucleotides, the CDR3 is TGCGCCAGCAGCTTAGAGGGAATGTCTGGAAACACCATATATTTT. It specifies CASSLEGMSGNTIYF. This chain connects TRBV5-1 to TRBJ1-3; D unclear. The CDR3 spans 15 residues. Germline values: CDR1 SGHRS, CDR2 YFSETQ. Trimming removed 2 bases from V and 1 base from J, with 10 bases in between.

The chain joins TRBV7-3 to TRBJ2-3; 9 positions match TRBD2. V was clipped by 5 bases and J by 2 bases; unmatched bases: 8. The CDR3 runs 16 residues. In germline, CDR1 is SGHTA, CDR2 FQGTGA. The DNA for the CDR3 is TGTGCCAGCAGCGCCGGGCTAGCGGGGTCCACAGATACGCAGTATTTT. As protein: CASSAGLAGSTDTQYF.

The chain has TRBV7-9 and TRBJ1-1; no clear D gene. The V end was cut by 1 base, the J end by 1 base, with 16 bases between. Germline CDR1 reads SEHNR; CDR2 reads FQNEAQ (reference sequence). CDR3 length equals 17 residues. CDR3 loop: CASSLGTVPPENTEAFF. The DNA of the CDR3 is TGTGCCAGCAGCTTAGGTACAGTGCCTCCTGAGAACACTGAAGCTTTCTTT.

The chain couples TRBV10-3 to TRBJ1-1; perhaps TRBD1 as D (5 bases). Deletions cut 6 bases from V and 4 bases from J, with 12 bases between. The CDR3 extends over 13 amino acids. Germline V CDR1 and CDR2: ENHRY, SYGVKD. Written as DNA, the CDR3 is TGTGCCATCAGGGGGCAGGAGGGCACTGAAGCTTTCTTT. It codes for CAIRGQEGTEAFF.

This rearrangement joins TRBV6-1 to TRBJ2-7; no clear D gene. The CDR3 has 14 amino acids. Germline loops: CDR1 MNHNS, CDR2 SASEGT. The V gene lost 6 bases and the J gene lost 3 bases, with 15 bases spanning the gap. In DNA, the CDR3 is TGTGCCAGCAGCGACAACCCGCCCCTCTACGAGCAGTACTTC. It is translated as CASSDNPPLYEQYF.

V usage is TRBV19 and J usage is TRBJ2-5; 7 nucleotides line up with TRBD2. CDR3 length: 15 residues. After removal of 9 bases from V and 2 bases from J, the junction contained 12 bases not matched to a gene. Germline V lookup: CDR1 LNHDA, CDR2 SQIVND (reference sequence). The CDR3 sequence: CASSGAGSGQETQYF. The CDR3 bases are TGTGCCAGCTCTGGAGCGGGGTCGGGACAAGAGACCCAGTACTTC. Looking up the rest from reference TRBV19 and TRBJ2-5 gives the full variable domain: DGGITQSPKYLFRKEGQNVTLSCEQNLNHDAMYWYRQDPGQGLRLIYYSQIVNDFQKGDIAEGYSVSREKKESFPLTVTSAQKNPTAFYLCASSGAGSGQETQYFGPGTRLLVL.

This chain connects TRBV30 to TRBJ1-6, with D uncertain. The germline CDR1 and CDR2 sequences are GTSNPN and SVGIG (reference sequence). Trimming took off 0 bases at V and 8 bases at J, with 14 bases between the two ends. The CDR3 has 15 residues. DNA of the CDR3: TGTGCCTGGAGTGTAGATCCCCCGGGTTATTCACCCCTCCACTTT. This gives the protein CAWSVDPPGYSPLHF.

The chain couples TRBV2 to TRBJ2-6; weak D call: TRBD2 (6 bases). The CDR3 contains 15 residues. CDR1 is SNHLY, CDR2 FYNNEI, per germline. Trimming took off 5 bases at V and 0 bases at J, with 8 bases between the two ends. The CDR3 DNA is TGTGCCAGCAGTCCGACTAGCTCTGGGGCCAACGTCCTGACTTTC. Its translation is CASSPTSSGANVLTF.

This sequence joins TRBV5-1 and TRBJ1-2; D call uncertain. The CDR3 runs to 15 residues. CDR1 and CDR2 from the germline V gene are SGHRS and YFSETQ. Trimming took off 2 bases at V and 4 bases at J, with 15 bases between the two ends. In DNA form, the CDR3 reads TGCGCCAGCAGCTTCAACTCAGTGGGCCTCTATGGCTACACCTTC. Its translation: CASSFNSVGLYGYTF.

This clone was seen a handful of times. V gene TRBV7-2 combines with J gene TRBJ1-5; no firm D call. The CDR3 sequence is 13 residues long. V dropped 7 bases and J dropped 7 bases, with 14 bases sitting between them. CDR1 is SGHTA, CDR2 FQGNSA, per germline. The CDR3 loop reads CASTMQTGQPQHF. The CDR3 coding sequence is TGTGCCAGCACTATGCAAACGGGACAGCCCCAGCATTTT.

The rearrangement links TRBV9 to TRBJ2-3; the D gene is possibly TRBD1 (5 bases). Germline V gene lookup returns CDR1 SGDLS and CDR2 YYNGEE. V lost 0 bases and J 1 base, leaving 12 bases between the germline ends. CDR3 length equals 16 residues. CDR3 sequence reads: CASSVADWGGTDTQYF. CDR3 in DNA: TGTGCCAGCAGCGTAGCTGATTGGGGCGGCACAGATACGCAGTATTTT.

In this sample, this clone turned up a few times. The rearrangement joins TRBV5-4 to TRBJ1-2; 7 nucleotides align to TRBD1. The junction had 1 base not matched to a gene; V was cut back by 0 bases and J by 2 bases. Germline CDR1 reads SGHNT; CDR2 reads YYREEE (reference sequence). The CDR3 spans 14 residues. The CDR3 sequence: CASSLETGNYGYTF. CDR3 sequence (DNA): TGTGCCAGCAGCTTGGAGACAGGGAACTATGGCTACACCTTC.

The chain carries TRBV2 and TRBJ1-2; 7 bases are shared with TRBD1. This CDR3 comprises 14 residues. CDR1 and CDR2 from the germline V gene are SNHLY and FYNNEI. After removal of 6 bases from V and 9 bases from J, the junction contained 13 bases not matched to a gene. CDR3 protein: CASRDGTAGLSYTF. The CDR3 DNA reads as TGTGCCAGCAGGGACGGGACAGCGGGCTTAAGCTACACCTTC.

The chain is built from TRBV5-1 and TRBJ1-2; D remains unclear. V was cut by 7 bases and J by 4 bases, with 14 bases left in between. The CDR3 length is 13 residues. Germline CDR1 and CDR2: SGHRS and YFSETQ. The CDR3 sequence is CASSWAGFYGYTF. The CDR3 DNA reads as TGCGCCAGCTCCTGGGCGGGGTTCTATGGCTACACCTTC.

The chain employs TRBV18 and TRBJ1-4; 7 nucleotides match TRBD1. Germline V gene lookup returns CDR1 KGHSH and CDR2 LQKENI. V trimming: 6 bases; J trimming: 3 bases; junction bases outside the gene matches: 7. The CDR3 contains 15 residues. As DNA, the CDR3 is TGTGCCAGCTCGCCCCGACAGGGTTCTAATGAAAAACTGTTTTTT. The encoded protein is CASSPRQGSNEKLFF.

This clone was observed a few times. J is TRBJ1-6 and V is TRBV6-5; 9 nucleotides match TRBD1. There are 14 residues in the CDR3. The germline gives CDR1 MNHEY, CDR2 SVGAGI. Unmatched junction bases numbered 0, after V lost 6 bases and J lost 3 bases. DNA for the CDR3: TGTGCCAGCAGGACAGGGGGCTATAATTCACCCCTCCACTTT. This sequence encodes CASRTGGYNSPLHF.

Points on this clone: This specimen includes other DNA sequences encoding the same CDR3. The chain carries TRBV6-5 and TRBJ1-2; 11 nucleotides agree with TRBD1. From germline, CDR1 is MNHEY and CDR2 SVGAGI. This CDR3 spans 15 amino acids. Unmatched junction bases numbered 7, after V lost 6 bases and J lost 4 bases. The CDR3 nucleotides are TGTGCCAGCAGATCTGGACAGGGGGCTTTCTATGGCTACACCTTC. Amino acids: CASRSGQGAFYGYTF.